Given below is one T cell receptor (beta chain) in context. What it recognizes is unknown. The data belong to a study of identical twins. V lost 2 bases, J lost 3 bases, and 5 bases stayed unmatched. The length of the CDR3 is 14 residues. The germline V gene encodes CDR1 SGDLS and CDR2 YYNGEE. TCRdb re-derived calls from the 5' RACE reads in MiXCR, one entry per CDR3 protein. The table lists hundreds of thousands of distinct CDR3 sequences, 18% of them singletons. With no exceptions, donors were healthy Caucasians. General study results and limits: A partial confounding effect on zero-insertion analyses could come from invariant MAIT and iNKT cells. Among monozygotic twins, out-of-frame TCR alpha sharing exceeded what models predicted.

These data were also reused for a study on T cells expressing NK-cell markers. This second report adds: A range of about 1.0-7.5% of CD8+ T cells consisted of dominant NKG2C+ clonotypes in a handful of donors.

This clonotype was obtained from a woman younger than 35 in good health. Material: PBMCs. The chain is built from TRBV9 and TRBJ2-7; TRBD2 matches 7 bases. The CDR3 DNA reads as TGTGCCAGCAGCGTTAGCGGGCAGAACTACGAGCAGTACTTC. Translated, it gives CASSVSGQNYEQYF.